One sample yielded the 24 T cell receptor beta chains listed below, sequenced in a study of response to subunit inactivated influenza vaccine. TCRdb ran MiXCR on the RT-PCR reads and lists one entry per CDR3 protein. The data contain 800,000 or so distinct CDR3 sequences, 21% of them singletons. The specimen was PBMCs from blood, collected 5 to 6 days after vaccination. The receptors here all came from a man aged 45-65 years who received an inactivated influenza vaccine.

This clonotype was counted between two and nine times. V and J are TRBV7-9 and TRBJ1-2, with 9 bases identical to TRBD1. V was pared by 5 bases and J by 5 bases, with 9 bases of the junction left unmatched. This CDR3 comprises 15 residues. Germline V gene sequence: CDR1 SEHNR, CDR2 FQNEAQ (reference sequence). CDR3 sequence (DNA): TGTGCCAGCAGCCTGGGACAGGGAGGTGAATATGGCTACACCTTC. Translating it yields CASSLGQGGEYGYTF. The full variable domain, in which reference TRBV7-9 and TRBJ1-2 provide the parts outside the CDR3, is DTGVSQNPRHKITKRGQNVTFRCDPISEHNRLYWYRQTLGQGPEFLTYFQNEAQLEKSRLLSDRFSAERPKGSFSTLEIQRTEQGDSAMYLCASSLGQGGEYGYTFGSGTRLTVV.

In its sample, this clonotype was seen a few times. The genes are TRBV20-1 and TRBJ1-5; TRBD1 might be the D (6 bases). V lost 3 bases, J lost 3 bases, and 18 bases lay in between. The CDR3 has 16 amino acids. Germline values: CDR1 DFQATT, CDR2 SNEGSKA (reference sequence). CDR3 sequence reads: CSARVVSGELNQPQHF. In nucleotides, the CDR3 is TGCAGTGCTAGGGTTGTTTCAGGGGAACTCAATCAGCCCCAGCATTTT.

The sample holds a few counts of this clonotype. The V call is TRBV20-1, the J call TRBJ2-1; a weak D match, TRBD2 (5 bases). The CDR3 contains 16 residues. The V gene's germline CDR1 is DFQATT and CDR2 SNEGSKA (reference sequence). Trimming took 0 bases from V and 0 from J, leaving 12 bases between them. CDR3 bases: TGCAGTGCTAGAGATCGAGAGCGGAACTCCTACAATGAGCAGTTCTTC. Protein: CSARDRERNSYNEQFF.

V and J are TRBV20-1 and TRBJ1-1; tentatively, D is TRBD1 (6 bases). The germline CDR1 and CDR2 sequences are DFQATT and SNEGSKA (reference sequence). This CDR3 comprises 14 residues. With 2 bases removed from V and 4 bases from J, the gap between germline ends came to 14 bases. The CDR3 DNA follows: TGCAGTGCTAGAAATCCTCGGGGGGCCACTGAAGCTTTCTTT. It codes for CSARNPRGATEAFF.

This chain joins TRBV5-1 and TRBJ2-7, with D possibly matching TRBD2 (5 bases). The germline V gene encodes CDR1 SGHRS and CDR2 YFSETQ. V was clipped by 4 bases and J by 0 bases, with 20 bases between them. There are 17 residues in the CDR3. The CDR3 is CASSLGFWGADSYEQYF. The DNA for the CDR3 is TGCGCCAGCAGCCTGGGGTTTTGGGGAGCGGACTCCTACGAGCAGTACTTC. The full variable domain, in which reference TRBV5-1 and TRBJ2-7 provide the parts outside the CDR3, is KAGVTQTPRYLIKTRGQQVTLSCSPISGHRSVSWYQQTPGQGLQFLFEYFSETQRNKGNFPGRFSGRQFSNSRSEMNVSTLELGDSALYLCASSLGFWGADSYEQYFGPGTRLTVT.

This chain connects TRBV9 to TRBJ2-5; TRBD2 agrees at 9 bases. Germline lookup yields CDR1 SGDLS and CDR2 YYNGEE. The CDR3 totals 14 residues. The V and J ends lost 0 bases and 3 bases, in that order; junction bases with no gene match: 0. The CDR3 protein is CASSVGGGEETQYF. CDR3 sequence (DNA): TGTGCCAGCAGCGTAGGCGGGGGGGAAGAGACCCAGTACTTC.

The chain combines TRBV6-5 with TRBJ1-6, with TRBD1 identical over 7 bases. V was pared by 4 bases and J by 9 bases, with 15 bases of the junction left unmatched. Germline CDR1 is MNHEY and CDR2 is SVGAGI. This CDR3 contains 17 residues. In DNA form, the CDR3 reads TGTGCCAGCAGTTTCCTTCCGACAGGGCAGGTGGCTTCACCCCTCCACTTT. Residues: CASSFLPTGQVASPLHF.

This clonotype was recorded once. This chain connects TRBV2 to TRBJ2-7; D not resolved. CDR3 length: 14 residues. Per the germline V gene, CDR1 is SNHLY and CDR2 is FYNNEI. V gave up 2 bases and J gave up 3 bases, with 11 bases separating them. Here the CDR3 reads CASSERQAFYEQYF. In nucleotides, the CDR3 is TGTGCCAGCAGTGAAAGGCAGGCATTCTACGAGCAGTACTTC.

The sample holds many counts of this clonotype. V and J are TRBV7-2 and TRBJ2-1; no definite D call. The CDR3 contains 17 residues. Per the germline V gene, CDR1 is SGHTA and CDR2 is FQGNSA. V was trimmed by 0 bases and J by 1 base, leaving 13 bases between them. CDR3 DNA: TGTGCCAGCAGCTTAGCGGGGTACACGAGGTCCTACAATGAGCAGTTCTTC. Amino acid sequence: CASSLAGYTRSYNEQFF.

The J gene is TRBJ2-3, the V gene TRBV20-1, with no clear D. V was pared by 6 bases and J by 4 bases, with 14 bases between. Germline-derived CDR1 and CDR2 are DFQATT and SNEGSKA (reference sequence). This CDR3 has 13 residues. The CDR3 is CSANLRGADTQYF. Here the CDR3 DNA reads TGCAGTGCCAACCTCCGAGGAGCAGATACGCAGTATTTT.

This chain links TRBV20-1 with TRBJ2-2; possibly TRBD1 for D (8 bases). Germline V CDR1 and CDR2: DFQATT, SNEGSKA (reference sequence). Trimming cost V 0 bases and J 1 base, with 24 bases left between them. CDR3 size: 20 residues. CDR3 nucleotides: TGCAGTGCTAGAGATTGGCGGGAGTTTACAGGGGGGCGGAACACCGGGGAGCTGTTTTTT. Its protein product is CSARDWREFTGGRNTGELFF.

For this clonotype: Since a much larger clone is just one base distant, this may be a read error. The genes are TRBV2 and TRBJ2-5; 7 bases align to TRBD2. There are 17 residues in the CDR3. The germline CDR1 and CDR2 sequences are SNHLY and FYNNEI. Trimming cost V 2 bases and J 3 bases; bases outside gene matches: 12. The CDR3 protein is CASSEWATSWSEETQYF. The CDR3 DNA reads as TGTGCCAGCAGTGAATGGGCGACTAGCTGGAGTGAAGAGACCCAGTACTTC.

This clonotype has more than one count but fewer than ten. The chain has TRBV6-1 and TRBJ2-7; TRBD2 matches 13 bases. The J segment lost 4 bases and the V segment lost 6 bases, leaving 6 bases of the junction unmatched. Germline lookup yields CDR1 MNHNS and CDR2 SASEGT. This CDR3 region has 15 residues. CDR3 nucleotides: TGTGCCAGCAGGCAGACTAGCGGGAGGTCATACGAGCAGTACTTC. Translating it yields CASRQTSGRSYEQYF.

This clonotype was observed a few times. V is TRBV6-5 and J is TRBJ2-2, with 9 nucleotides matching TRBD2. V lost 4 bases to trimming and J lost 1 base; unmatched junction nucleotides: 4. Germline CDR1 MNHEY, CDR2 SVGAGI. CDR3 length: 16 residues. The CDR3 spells CASSSSGGRNTGELFF. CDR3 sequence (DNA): TGTGCCAGCAGTTCCAGCGGGGGGCGGAACACCGGGGAGCTGTTTTTT.

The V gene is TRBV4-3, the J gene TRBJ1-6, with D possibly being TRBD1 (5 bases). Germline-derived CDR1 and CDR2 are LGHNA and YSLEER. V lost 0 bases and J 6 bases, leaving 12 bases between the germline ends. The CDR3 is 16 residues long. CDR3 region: CASSQETGRLNSPLHF. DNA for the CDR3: TGCGCCAGCAGCCAAGAGACGGGACGGCTTAATTCACCCCTCCACTTT.

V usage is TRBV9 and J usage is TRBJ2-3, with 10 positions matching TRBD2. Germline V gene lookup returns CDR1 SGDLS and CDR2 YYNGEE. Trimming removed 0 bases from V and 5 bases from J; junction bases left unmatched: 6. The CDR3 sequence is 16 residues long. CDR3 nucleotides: TGTGCCAGCAGCGTAGTGGCTAGCGGGAGAGGAGATACGCAGTATTTT. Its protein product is CASSVVASGRGDTQYF. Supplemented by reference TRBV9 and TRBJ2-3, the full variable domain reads DSGVTQTPKHLITATGQRVTLRCSPRSGDLSVYWYQQSLDQGLQFLIQYYNGEERAKGNILERFSAQQFPDLHSELNLSSLELGDSALYFCASSVVASGRGDTQYFGPGTRLTVL.

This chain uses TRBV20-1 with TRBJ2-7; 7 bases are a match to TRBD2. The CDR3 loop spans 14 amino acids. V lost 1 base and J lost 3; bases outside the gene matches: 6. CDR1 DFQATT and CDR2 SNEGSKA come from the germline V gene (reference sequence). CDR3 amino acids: CSARVLASLYEQYF. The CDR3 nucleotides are TGCAGTGCTAGAGTACTAGCGTCACTCTACGAGCAGTACTTC.

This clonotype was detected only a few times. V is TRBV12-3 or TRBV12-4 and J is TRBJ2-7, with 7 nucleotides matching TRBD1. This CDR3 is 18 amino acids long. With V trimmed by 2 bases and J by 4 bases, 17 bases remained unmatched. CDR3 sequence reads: CASSLLGVVGRGNYEQYF. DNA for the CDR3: TGTGCCAGCAGTTTATTAGGAGTAGTCGGCAGGGGGAATTACGAGCAGTACTTC.

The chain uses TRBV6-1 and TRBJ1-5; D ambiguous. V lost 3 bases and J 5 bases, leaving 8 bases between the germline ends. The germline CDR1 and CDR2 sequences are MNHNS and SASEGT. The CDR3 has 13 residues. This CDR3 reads CASSENNDQPQHF. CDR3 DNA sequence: TGTGCCAGCAGTGAGAACAACGATCAGCCCCAGCATTTT.

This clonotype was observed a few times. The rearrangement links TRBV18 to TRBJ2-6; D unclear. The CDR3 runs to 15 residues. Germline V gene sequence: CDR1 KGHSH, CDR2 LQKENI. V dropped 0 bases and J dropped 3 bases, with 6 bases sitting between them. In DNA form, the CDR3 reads TGTGCCAGCTCACCACCAGGGCATGGGGCCAACGTCCTGACTTTC. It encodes CASSPPGHGANVLTF. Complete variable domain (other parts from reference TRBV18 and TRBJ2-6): NAGVMQNPRHLVRRRGQEARLRCSPMKGHSHVYWYRQLPEEGLKFMVYLQKENIIDESGMPKERFSAEFPKEGPSILRIQQVVRGDSAAYFCASSPPGHGANVLTFGAGSRLTVL.

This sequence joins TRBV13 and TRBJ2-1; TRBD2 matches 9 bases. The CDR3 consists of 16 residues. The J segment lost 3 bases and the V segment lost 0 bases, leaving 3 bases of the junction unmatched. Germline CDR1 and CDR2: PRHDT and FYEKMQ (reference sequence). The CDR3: CASSLGAGGNYNEQFF. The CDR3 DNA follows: TGTGCCAGCAGCTTAGGTGCGGGGGGGAACTACAATGAGCAGTTCTTC.

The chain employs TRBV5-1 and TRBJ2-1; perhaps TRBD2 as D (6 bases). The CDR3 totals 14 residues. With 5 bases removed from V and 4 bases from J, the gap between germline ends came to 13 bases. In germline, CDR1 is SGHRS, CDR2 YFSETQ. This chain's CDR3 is CASRPTGEYNEQFF. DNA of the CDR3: TGCGCCAGCAGACCCACGGGGGAGTACAATGAGCAGTTCTTC. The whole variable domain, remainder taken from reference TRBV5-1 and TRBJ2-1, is KAGVTQTPRYLIKTRGQQVTLSCSPISGHRSVSWYQQTPGQGLQFLFEYFSETQRNKGNFPGRFSGRQFSNSRSEMNVSTLELGDSALYLCASRPTGEYNEQFFGPGTRLTVL.

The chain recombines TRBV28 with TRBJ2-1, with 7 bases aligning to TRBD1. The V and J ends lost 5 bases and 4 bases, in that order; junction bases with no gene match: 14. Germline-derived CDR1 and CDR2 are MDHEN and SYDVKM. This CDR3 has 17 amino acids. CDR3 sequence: CASSTRDSYDHYNEQFF. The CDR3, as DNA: TGTGCCAGCAGTACACGGGACAGCTACGATCATTACAATGAGCAGTTCTTC.

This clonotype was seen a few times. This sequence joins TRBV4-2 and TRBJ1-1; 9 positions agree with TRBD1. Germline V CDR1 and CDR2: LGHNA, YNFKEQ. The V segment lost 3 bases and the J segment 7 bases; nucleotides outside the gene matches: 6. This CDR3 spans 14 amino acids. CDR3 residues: CASSQPGQGVEAFF. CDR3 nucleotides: TGTGCCAGCAGCCAGCCGGGACAGGGCGTTGAAGCTTTCTTT.